This TCR beta chain came from a study of blood T cells in healthy people across ages (dated by TCRdb to the mid-2010s). Regarding the research as a whole: Template switching captured roughly one uniquely barcoded TCR beta cDNA molecule per two T cells in model experiments. The study measured age-related changes in TCR beta repertoire diversity using deep sequencing normalized with unique cDNA molecular identifiers. Donors were grouped into four age groups: young (average about 15 years), middle-aged (over 35), aged (over 55) and long-lived (about 89). To avoid experimental bias, donors of different ages were randomly spread across the sequencing lanes. For two donors (one aged 18 to 30 and one aged 80 or older), the study analyzed two additional independent replicas of 1 million unique cDNA reads from the same blood draw. Beyond this particular receptor, the publication reports: There was a strong correlation between observed TCR beta diversity and the percentage of naive T cells measured by flow cytometry. Because profiling used bulk unsorted PBMCs, naive and antigen-experienced compartments could not be compared conclusively. Compared with the aged group, more naive CD4+ T cells, fewer expanded clones and increased TCR diversity were shown by the long-lived group, suggesting age selection. Donor CMV infection status was unknown, potentially confounding age-related changes in expanded clonotypes. As age increased, observed TCR beta diversity per million T cells dropped in a roughly linear way, and a significant reduction was already evident by age about 36. Estimates of total diversity from one million sequenced T cells were regarded as lower bounds and underestimates.

On this clonotype: Its antigen target is currently unknown. Base qualities are not provided; no much larger clone lies one nucleotide away.

Unmatched junction bases come to 11, with V trimmed by 5 bases and J by 10 bases. Its CDR3 holds 15 amino acids, cysteine through phenylalanine. CDR3 DNA is the only sequence kept; it has 45 bases, read in frame from the first base. The CDR1 and CDR2 encoded by the germline V gene (reference sequence) are MNHEY and SMNVEV. Libraries were constructed by 5' RACE. The sequencing machine was an Illumina HiSeq 2500. A second PCR of about 6 to 11 cycles was run with a J-beta primer mix and a sample-barcoded 5' primer. A unique molecular identifier was introduced onto each TCR beta cDNA molecule by a template-switch 5' adaptor carrying 12 random nucleotides. Each sample yielded at least 2.5 million CDR3-containing paired-end reads. First-strand cDNA synthesis was performed from all RNA using the Mint cDNA synthesis kit, with priming by a TRBC-specific oligonucleotide. Following uracil-DNA glycosylase treatment, all cDNA underwent a first 18-cycle PCR with the universal primers M1SS and BC2_uni_R. The authors' pipeline ran thus. For normalization, 1 million high-quality reads, each with a distinct molecular identifier, were randomly selected from each sample. Reads sharing molecular identifiers were discarded rather than binned into consensus sequences. MiTCR, with a Q25 quality threshold and the strictest error-elimination algorithm, was used for CDR3 identification, clonotype clustering and error correction. A nonparametric unseen species model with Euler transformation was used to estimate a lower bound on total TCR beta diversity. The raw public data were reprocessed by TCRdb itself: fastp quality trimming at Q25, MiXCR clonotype calling, in-frame beta chains only. Rows with a matching CDR3 protein are joined into one entry that keeps the most common DNA and genes. For this entry, the V and J calls and clone size follow TCRdb and not the study's own pipeline. This sample lists 780,000 or so distinct CDR3 sequences; more than 50% were detected once. The ten most abundant clones make up roughly 24% of the sample.

The donors were 40 or so Caucasian individuals from Russia, aged about 6 to 100 years, who were systemically healthy. Ten milliliters of peripheral blood were drawn from each donor into EDTA-treated Vacutainer tubes. PBMCs were isolated by Ficoll-Paque density-gradient centrifugation, with at least 7 million obtained per sample. Total RNA was extracted from PBMCs with Trizol reagent, with at least 6 micrograms obtained per sample. Naive CD45RAhigh/CD27high T cell percentages were measured by flow cytometry on a PBMC aliquot from every donor. This TCR came from a middle-aged man in good health. The sequence joins TRBV27 to TRBJ1-6; TRBD1 matches 7 bases in the middle. The sequencing input was blood. The bases read TGTGCCAGCAGTACCACAGGGGAAGCTGGATCACCCCTCCACTTT. Translated, it gives CASSTTGEAGSPLHF.